A selection of T cell receptor beta chains follows, all from one sample in a study of T cells after posttransplantation cyclophosphamide. Method: immunoSEQ multiplex PCR; TCRdb's copy keeps in-frame clones and lacks some. Of about 47,000 clones in the sample, almost 95% were seen once. Sequencing was done on a sample of PBMCs. The source of these receptors is a woman in her forties or fifties in good health and a related stem cell transplant donor. CDR3s leave out the opening cysteine and the closing phenylalanine or tryptophan. Fields, in order: V gene, D gene, clone size, J gene, CDR3 protein. The D gene is left open where the match is weak. Size tells how often a clone was seen (once, few, many) or the class of an expanded clone, and some rows leave it out.

v_gene: TRBV6-5; d_gene: .; abundance: .; j_gene: TRBJ1-3; CDR3aa: ASAEGIGNTIY
v_gene: TRBV27; d_gene: TRBD1; abundance: .; j_gene: TRBJ2-3; CDR3aa: ASRDRGQEDTQY
v_gene: TRBV11-2; d_gene: .; abundance: .; j_gene: TRBJ2-1; CDR3aa: ASSFTGSEQF
v_gene: TRBV5-1; d_gene: .; abundance: .; j_gene: TRBJ2-1; CDR3aa: ASSETDEQF
v_gene: TRBV18; d_gene: .; abundance: .; j_gene: TRBJ1-2; CDR3aa: ASSPRQQGNYGYT
v_gene: TRBV5-1; d_gene: .; abundance: .; j_gene: TRBJ1-4; CDR3aa: ASSLGPPGGNEKLF
v_gene: TRBV14; d_gene: .; abundance: .; j_gene: TRBJ2-2; CDR3aa: ASSHLGREGALTGELF
v_gene: TRBV9; d_gene: TRBD1; abundance: once; j_gene: TRBJ2-7; CDR3aa: ASSGGTGIYYEQY
v_gene: TRBV5-1; d_gene: .; abundance: .; j_gene: TRBJ1-1; CDR3aa: ASSLDTAGGTEAF
v_gene: TRBV6-6; d_gene: .; abundance: .; j_gene: TRBJ1-1; CDR3aa: ASSYLVTGNTEAF
v_gene: TRBV29-1; d_gene: TRBD2; abundance: .; j_gene: TRBJ2-7; CDR3aa: SAGLAGAVYEQY
v_gene: TRBV6-1; d_gene: .; abundance: .; j_gene: .; CDR3aa: ASRYRQPYEQY
v_gene: TRBV28; d_gene: .; abundance: .; j_gene: TRBJ1-2; CDR3aa: ASSPPPPGDYGYT
v_gene: TRBV4-1; d_gene: .; abundance: .; j_gene: TRBJ2-2; CDR3aa: ASSFRYPGTGELF
v_gene: TRBV5-5; d_gene: TRBD2; abundance: .; j_gene: TRBJ2-1; CDR3aa: ASSPTSGDYNEQF
v_gene: TRBV5-6; d_gene: TRBD1; abundance: .; j_gene: TRBJ2-2; CDR3aa: ASSGQGALGTGELF
v_gene: TRBV5-4; d_gene: .; abundance: .; j_gene: TRBJ2-1; CDR3aa: ASSAGHEQF
v_gene: TRBV5-6; d_gene: TRBD2; abundance: .; j_gene: TRBJ2-7; CDR3aa: ASSPRGSGSHYEQY
v_gene: TRBV28; d_gene: TRBD1; abundance: .; j_gene: TRBJ2-5; CDR3aa: ASSPLGQEETQY
v_gene: TRBV6-4; d_gene: TRBD1; abundance: .; j_gene: TRBJ2-1; CDR3aa: ASSVDRGPYNEQF
v_gene: TRBV25-1; d_gene: .; abundance: .; j_gene: TRBJ1-1; CDR3aa: ASSGTGDTEAF
v_gene: TRBV28; d_gene: TRBD1; abundance: .; j_gene: TRBJ1-2; CDR3aa: ASSPQTGGYGYT
v_gene: TRBV19; d_gene: .; abundance: .; j_gene: TRBJ2-5; CDR3aa: ASSIGQQETQY
v_gene: TRBV7-9; d_gene: TRBD2; abundance: .; j_gene: TRBJ2-1; CDR3aa: ASSRWTSGSVNEQF
v_gene: TRBV6-1; d_gene: TRBD1; abundance: .; j_gene: TRBJ1-5; CDR3aa: ASSEAGTGGNQPQH
v_gene: TRBV19; d_gene: TRBD1; abundance: few; j_gene: TRBJ1-2; CDR3aa: ASSSGTGGRGYT
v_gene: TRBV6-5; d_gene: TRBD1; abundance: .; j_gene: TRBJ2-7; CDR3aa: ASSYSQGTLYEQY
v_gene: TRBV27; d_gene: TRBD2; abundance: .; j_gene: TRBJ2-7; CDR3aa: ASSTHLLGWTSGLSSYEQY
v_gene: TRBV6-4; d_gene: TRBD2; abundance: .; j_gene: TRBJ2-7; CDR3aa: ASSREPGGSYEQY
v_gene: TRBV6-1; d_gene: TRBD1; abundance: .; j_gene: TRBJ2-7; CDR3aa: ASSEEGQGGYEQY
v_gene: TRBV11-2; d_gene: TRBD1; abundance: .; j_gene: TRBJ2-5; CDR3aa: ASTGQGAGETQY
v_gene: TRBV19; d_gene: .; abundance: few; j_gene: TRBJ1-2; CDR3aa: ASSIQGPYGYT
v_gene: TRBV5-4; d_gene: TRBD1; abundance: .; j_gene: TRBJ1-2; CDR3aa: ASSLGGQGAVGYT
v_gene: TRBV19; d_gene: TRBD2; abundance: .; j_gene: TRBJ2-5; CDR3aa: ASSMPSGGAWQETQY
v_gene: TRBV15; d_gene: .; abundance: once; j_gene: TRBJ1-6; CDR3aa: ATSRDLDSPLH
v_gene: TRBV6-1; d_gene: TRBD1; abundance: .; j_gene: TRBJ2-7; CDR3aa: ASIRQGYEQY
v_gene: TRBV5-1; d_gene: .; abundance: .; j_gene: TRBJ2-5; CDR3aa: ASSLGHHQETQY
v_gene: TRBV7-8; d_gene: TRBD1; abundance: .; j_gene: TRBJ2-7; CDR3aa: ASSPIRTGFDEQY
v_gene: TRBV5-3; d_gene: TRBD2; abundance: .; j_gene: TRBJ2-1; CDR3aa: ARSAGLAEASYNEQF
v_gene: TRBV10-3; d_gene: TRBD1; abundance: few; j_gene: TRBJ1-1; CDR3aa: AISDGYRGEAF
v_gene: TRBV10-3; d_gene: .; abundance: .; j_gene: TRBJ1-4; CDR3aa: AISPGLNEKLF
v_gene: TRBV6-5; d_gene: .; abundance: few; j_gene: TRBJ1-4; CDR3aa: ASSYSGPQVNEKLF
v_gene: TRBV6-5; d_gene: .; abundance: .; j_gene: TRBJ1-6; CDR3aa: ASTPRANYNSPLH
v_gene: TRBV28; d_gene: TRBD1; abundance: once; j_gene: TRBJ2-2; CDR3aa: ASSQTGIGTGELF
v_gene: TRBV11-2; d_gene: .; abundance: .; j_gene: TRBJ1-1; CDR3aa: ASSLTPGPHRGTEAF
v_gene: TRBV2; d_gene: .; abundance: once; j_gene: TRBJ1-2; CDR3aa: ASSEGAGYGYT
v_gene: TRBV5-4; d_gene: .; abundance: .; j_gene: TRBJ2-2; CDR3aa: ASSPGGARPGSGELF
v_gene: TRBV6-1; d_gene: .; abundance: .; j_gene: TRBJ2-7; CDR3aa: ASSAVRSSYEQY
v_gene: TRBV30; d_gene: TRBD2; abundance: .; j_gene: TRBJ2-5; CDR3aa: AWQWLSPSGSGETQY
v_gene: TRBV9; d_gene: TRBD2; abundance: .; j_gene: TRBJ2-1; CDR3aa: ASSVSLAVYNEQF
v_gene: TRBV6-4; d_gene: .; abundance: .; j_gene: TRBJ1-2; CDR3aa: ASSEWSYGYT
v_gene: TRBV5-4; d_gene: TRBD2; abundance: .; j_gene: .; CDR3aa: ASSLHPTSGESYEQY
v_gene: TRBV10-3; d_gene: .; abundance: .; j_gene: TRBJ2-7; CDR3aa: AISESRSRELSYEQY
v_gene: TRBV7-9; d_gene: TRBD1; abundance: .; j_gene: TRBJ2-5; CDR3aa: ASSLIRTGGRGSETQY
v_gene: TRBV5-8; d_gene: .; abundance: .; j_gene: TRBJ2-2; CDR3aa: ASSLAYAGELF
v_gene: TRBV4-1; d_gene: TRBD1; abundance: .; j_gene: TRBJ2-6; CDR3aa: ASSQDGTGAGANVLT
v_gene: TRBV19; d_gene: .; abundance: .; j_gene: TRBJ1-5; CDR3aa: ASSIGGPQH